This T cell receptor beta chain is drawn from a study of identical twins. Study-wide findings and caveats: Weaker excess sharing between twins was seen in beta out-of-frame sequences. It was cross-sectional statistical analysis, not following the same donors, that the conclusions relied on.

This clonotype was picked up a small number of times. Antigen unknown. From germline, CDR1 is SGHRS and CDR2 YFSETQ. CDR3 length: 14 amino acids. The V gene lost 0 bases and the J gene lost 9 bases, with 13 bases spanning the gap. With template switching, a universal primer site was added, and the cDNA carried unique molecular identifiers. Each CDR3 protein gets one entry after TCRdb re-called the 5' RACE reads with MiXCR. Seen here are under 1 million distinct CDR3 sequences, 10% to 15% observed once, and the top ten hold around 1.5%. This same sample was also part of a study on yellow fever vaccine responses in identical twins.

Specimen: PBMCs. This sequence originates from a woman in her late teens or twenties in good health. V and J are TRBV5-1 and TRBJ2-1; no reliable D call. Written as DNA, the CDR3 is TGCGCCAGCAGCTTGGGATCCGAGACCCCTGAGCAGTTCTTC. Amino acid sequence: CASSLGSETPEQFF.